What follows are 23 T cell receptor beta chains derived from one specimen sequenced in a study of blood T cell repertoires in COVID-19 (dated by TCRdb to about 2020). The library was produced with the immunoSEQ multiplex PCR assay. Sourced from immuneACCESS, this table was stored by TCRdb with only in-frame sequences that have V and J called. A share of the clones is absent; for the studies checked, an unresolved V gene accounts for under half, and the remainder has no known explanation. The sample yields under 200,000 clones; around 87% were counted once. The top ten constitute approximately 6.6% of the sample. What was sequenced was PBMCs or T cells enriched from blood (not recorded which). The receptor set was obtained from a woman in her forties or fifties who had recovered from COVID-19.

The V and J genes are TRBV11-3 and TRBJ2-5; D possibly corresponds to TRBD1 (6 bases). Germline V gene sequence: CDR1 SGHNT, CDR2 YENEEA. This CDR3 spans 15 amino acids. V was pared by 5 bases and J by 7 bases, with 20 bases between. The CDR3 DNA follows: TGTGCCAGCAGCACACAGGGATCGACTACGGTGACCCAGTACTTC. Protein sequence: CASSTQGSTTVTQYF.

The rearrangement joins TRBV6-2 or TRBV6-3 to TRBJ2-3; D is possibly TRBD1 (5 bases). In germline, CDR1 is MNHEY, CDR2 SVGEGT. The ends were cut back, 4 bases at V and 1 base at J, with 9 bases in the middle. There are 14 residues in the CDR3. DNA for the CDR3: TGTGCCAGCAGTTCCTCGACAGGCACAGATACGCAGTATTTT. It encodes CASSSSTGTDTQYF.

This chain connects TRBV29-1 to TRBJ2-1; the match to TRBD2 covers 7 bases. The CDR3 length is 14 residues. CDR1 and CDR2 from the germline V gene are SQVTM and ANQGSEA. With 5 bases clipped from V and 5 bases from J, the junction kept 9 bases outside the gene matches. CDR3 residues: CSVPRGRGDNEQFF. CDR3 sequence (DNA): TGCAGCGTTCCCCGGGGCCGGGGGGACAATGAGCAGTTCTTC.

To note about this clone: Other DNA sequences in the sample encode the same CDR3. The chain joins TRBV18 to TRBJ2-5, with D perhaps TRBD2 (5 bases). In germline, CDR1 is KGHSH, CDR2 LQKENI. The CDR3 runs 15 residues. V dropped 0 bases and J dropped 2 bases, with 10 bases sitting between them. The CDR3: CASSPPTGFQETQYF. The CDR3 DNA is TGTGCCAGCTCACCACCTACGGGGTTTCAAGAGACCCAGTACTTC.

The chain combines TRBV19 with TRBJ1-2, with unresolved D. V lost 2 bases to trimming and J lost 8 bases, with 12 bases between them. CDR1 is LNHDA and CDR2 is SQIVND in the germline V gene (reference sequence). CDR3 length: 13 residues. CDR3 in DNA: TGTGCCAGTAGTATAAGGGAGGGTTACGGCTACACCTTC. This encodes CASSIREGYGYTF. Using reference TRBV19 and TRBJ1-2 for the parts outside the CDR3, the full variable domain is DGGITQSPKYLFRKEGQNVTLSCEQNLNHDAMYWYRQDPGQGLRLIYYSQIVNDFQKGDIAEGYSVSREKKESFPLTVTSAQKNPTAFYLCASSIREGYGYTFGSGTRLTVV.

This chain joins TRBV6-5 and TRBJ2-2; D gene unclear. Trimming took off 5 bases at V and 6 bases at J, with 10 bases between the two ends. CDR3 length equals 13 residues. Germline-derived CDR1 and CDR2 are MNHEY and SVGAGI. The CDR3 loop reads CASSLPRAGELFF. CDR3 coding DNA: TGTGCCAGCAGTCTCCCTCGGGCCGGGGAGCTGTTTTTT.

V and J are TRBV5-5 and TRBJ2-7; 8 bases line up with TRBD1. V dropped 3 bases and J dropped 7; count of bases not matched to a gene: 15. Germline V gene lookup returns CDR1 SGHKS and CDR2 YYEKEE (reference sequence). This CDR3 region has 16 residues. CDR3 bases: TGTGCCAGCAGCTCCATAACTGGACAGGGCTTGCAAGAGCAGTACTTC. Translated: CASSSITGQGLQEQYF.

This clone has a single count. This chain connects TRBV29-1 to TRBJ2-5; 13 bases map to TRBD2. J was trimmed by 2 bases and V by 3 bases; bases with no gene match: 3. The germline V gene encodes CDR1 SQVTM and CDR2 ANQGSEA. The CDR3 totals 15 residues. The chain's CDR3 is CSVDTSGGGQETQYF. CDR3 bases: TGCAGCGTTGACACTAGCGGGGGGGGACAAGAGACCCAGTACTTC.

The chain carries TRBV9 and TRBJ2-1, with TRBD2 as a possible D gene (6 bases). CDR1 and CDR2 from the germline V gene are SGDLS and YYNGEE. This CDR3 spans 14 amino acids. Trimming took 4 bases from V and 4 from J, leaving 12 bases between them. CDR3 in amino acids: CASSLQGGYNEQFF. The CDR3 DNA reads TGTGCCAGCAGCCTTCAGGGAGGTTACAATGAGCAGTTCTTC.

The chain is built from TRBV2 and TRBJ2-1, with TRBD1 matching over 8 bases. J was trimmed by 6 bases and V by 8 bases; bases with no gene match: 6. This CDR3 spans 13 amino acids. CDR1 and CDR2 from the germline V gene are SNHLY and FYNNEI. The CDR3 region is CASDSGGRNEQFF. DNA of the CDR3: TGTGCCAGCGATTCAGGGGGCCGCAATGAGCAGTTCTTC.

The gene calls are TRBV16 and TRBJ1-3; D ambiguous. The germline gives CDR1 KGHSY, CDR2 FQNENV. CDR3 size: 15 residues. The ends were cut back, 0 bases at V and 2 bases at J, with 8 bases in the middle. The CDR3 reads CASSQSFPPGNTIYF. DNA for the CDR3: TGTGCCAGCAGCCAATCATTTCCTCCTGGAAACACCATATATTTT.

This chain uses TRBV6-2 or TRBV6-3 with TRBJ1-2, with 8 bases identical to TRBD1. V lost 4 bases, J lost 8 bases, and 6 bases stayed unmatched. The CDR3 covers 13 residues. The germline gives CDR1 MNHEY, CDR2 SVGEGT. CDR3 nucleotides: TGTGCCAGCAGTTTTCGGACAGGGCGAGGCTACACCTTC. It codes for CASSFRTGRGYTF.

The chain is built from TRBV7-3 and TRBJ2-2; 7 bases agree with TRBD1. Germline CDR1 reads SGHTA; CDR2 reads FQGTGA. CDR3 length: 15 residues. V lost 2 bases to trimming and J lost 1 base; unmatched junction nucleotides: 1. The CDR3 here is CASSLDRVNTGELFF. As DNA, the CDR3 is TGTGCCAGCAGCTTAGACAGGGTGAACACCGGGGAGCTGTTTTTT.

This rearrangement joins TRBV18 to TRBJ1-2; D gene ambiguous. Trimming cost V 1 base and J 4 bases, with 10 bases left between them. Germline V gene sequence: CDR1 KGHSH, CDR2 LQKENI. The CDR3 totals 14 residues. CDR3 nucleotide sequence: TGTGCCAGCTCACCACTCACAGAGACCTATGGCTACACCTTC. Translated: CASSPLTETYGYTF.

The V and J genes are TRBV21-1 and TRBJ1-2; TRBD1, the table's D call, lacks a check against the DNA. TRBV21-1 is given as a pseudogene. The length of the CDR3 is 17 residues. The CDR3 region has the DNA TGTGCCAGCAGCAAAGGAGAAGGGGGACCAAATAATTATGGCTACACCTTC. Residues: CASSKGEGGPNNYGYTF.

V is TRBV11-3 and J is TRBJ1-4; D is ambiguous. The germline CDR1 and CDR2 sequences are SGHNT and YENEEA. The CDR3 contains 13 residues. The V end lost 3 bases, the J end lost 5 bases, and 7 bases lay between the germline ends. CDR3 nucleotides: TGTGCCAGCAGCTTTCTACTAAATGAAAAACTGTTTTTT. Translation gives CASSFLLNEKLFF.

The chain employs TRBV7-2 and TRBJ1-3; D possibly corresponds to TRBD1 (6 bases). Germline CDR1 SGHTA, CDR2 FQGNSA. There are 18 residues in the CDR3. V was trimmed by 1 base and J by 5 bases, leaving 21 bases between them. CDR3 sequence: CASSLVGFTGTVRNTIYF. Written as DNA, the CDR3 is TGTGCCAGCAGCTTAGTTGGGTTCACAGGGACCGTTCGAAACACCATATATTTT. Variable domain in full (rest from reference TRBV7-2 and TRBJ1-3): GAGVSQSPSNKVTEKGKDVELRCDPISGHTALYWYRQSLGQGLEFLIYFQGNSAPDKSGLPSDRFSAERTGGSVSTLTIQRTQQEDSAVYLCASSLVGFTGTVRNTIYFGEGSWLTVV.

The chain couples TRBV10-3 to TRBJ2-7, with D unresolved. Deletions cut 3 bases from V and 0 bases from J, with 6 bases between. Looked up from germline, CDR1 is ENHRY and CDR2 is SYGVKD. This CDR3 has 13 residues. For the CDR3, the DNA is TGTGCCATCAGTGATCTAAACTCCTACGAGCAGTACTTC. It codes for CAISDLNSYEQYF.

For the CDR3, the DNA is TGTGCCAGCAGCTTAGAGGAGGCATACTATGGCTACACCTTC. Amino acid sequence: CASSLEEAYYGYTF. This chain links TRBV7-2 with TRBJ1-2; D is unclear. V was cut by 1 base and J by 3 bases, with 9 bases left in between. Germline assignment: CDR1 SGHTA and CDR2 FQGNSA. This CDR3 region has 14 residues. Filled out from reference TRBV7-2 and TRBJ1-2, the complete variable domain reads GAGVSQSPSNKVTEKGKDVELRCDPISGHTALYWYRQSLGQGLEFLIYFQGNSAPDKSGLPSDRFSAERTGGSVSTLTIQRTQQEDSAVYLCASSLEEAYYGYTFGSGTRLTVV.

CDR3 residues: CASSPTTGELFF. In DNA form, the CDR3 reads TGTGCCAGCAGTCCTACCACCGGGGAGCTGTTTTTT. The genes are TRBV5-8 and TRBJ2-2; D remains ambiguous. Trimming stripped 5 bases from V and 4 bases from J, with 6 bases between. The CDR3 consists of 12 residues. Germline CDR1 reads SGHTS; CDR2 reads YDEGEE.

The chain uses TRBV5-4 and TRBJ2-3; perhaps TRBD2 as D (6 bases). Germline V gene data show CDR1 as SGHNT and CDR2 as YYREEE (reference sequence). The germline V and J ends were trimmed by 0 bases and 6 bases, with 11 bases remaining between them. The CDR3 is 14 amino acids. The CDR3 region has the DNA TGTGCCAGCAGCTTGGGGGGGGTATGGGATACGCAGTATTTT. Its translation: CASSLGGVWDTQYF.

Remarks on this clone: One end of the junction fails to match germline, which may point to a read error. V is TRBV23-1 and J is TRBJ2-1; D remains ambiguous. TRBV23-1 is identified as an open reading frame with a role that is uncertain. The length of the CDR3 is 9 residues. The CDR3 region is CASSQYEIF. The CDR3 coding sequence is TGCGCCAGCAGTCAATACGAGATCTTC.

The rearrangement joins TRBV19 to TRBJ2-3, with 7 bases fitting TRBD2. The length of the CDR3 is 15 residues. V gave up 3 bases and J gave up 4 bases; unmatched junction bases: 7. CDR1 is LNHDA, CDR2 SQIVND, per germline (reference sequence). CDR3 DNA sequence: TGTGCCAGTAGTATTGGACGGGGGGTCTCAGATACGCAGTATTTT. It specifies CASSIGRGVSDTQYF.